Listed below are T cell receptor beta chains from one sample, sequenced in a study of cytotoxic CD8 clonotypes in ibrutinib-treated CLL. The table came from immunoSEQ multiplex PCR; TCRdb's copy has only in-frame clones and leaves some out. The table includes 19,000 or so clones, roughly 80% detected once. Sequences were derived from PBMCs, sampled before ibrutinib treatment. These TCRs come from a human donor with chronic lymphocytic leukemia. The CDR3 runs from the conserved cysteine through the conserved F or W. A D gene is named only where the DNA matches it firmly. Some rows mark clone size as missing; the rest say once, few, many or name a class of expanded clone.

clone size	CDR3 length	D gene	J gene	V gene	CDR3 protein	CDR3 DNA
once	15	TRBD2	TRBJ2-2	TRBV2	CASSESLLADGELFF	TGTGCCAGCAGTGAAAGCTTACTAGCGGACGGGGAGCTGTTTTTT
.	14	.	TRBJ1-5	TRBV15	CATSRRQTNQPQHF	TGTGCCACCAGCAGGAGACAGACGAATCAGCCCCAGCATTTT
.	14	TRBD2	TRBJ2-5	TRBV27	CASSLRAGEETQYF	TGTGCCAGCAGTTTAAGAGCGGGGGAAGAGACCCAGTACTTC
.	14	TRBD1	TRBJ1-2	TRBV15	CATRGTGAGYGYTF	TGTGCCACCAGGGGGACAGGGGCTGGGTATGGCTACACCTTC
few	14	TRBD1	TRBJ2-7	TRBV5-4	CASSYRQGTYEQYF	TGTGCCAGCAGCTACAGACAGGGTACCTACGAGCAGTACTTC
once	15	.	TRBJ2-5	TRBV19	CASSIAGEGGETQYF	TGTGCCAGTAGTATAGCCGGAGAGGGTGGAGAGACCCAGTACTTC
once	13	.	TRBJ1-6	TRBV18	CASSPGGGSPLHF	TGTGCCAGCTCACCAGGTGGGGGTTCACCCCTCCACTTT
once	15	.	TRBJ2-4	TRBV9	CASSVAIDSRNIQYF	TGTGCCAGCAGCGTAGCTATAGACAGTAGAAACATTCAGTACTTC
.	14	.	TRBJ1-1	TRBV5-4	CASIRGGQPTEAFF	TGTGCCAGCATCCGAGGAGGACAGCCCACTGAAGCTTTCTTT
.	16	TRBD2	TRBJ2-1	TRBV4-2	CASSQAGGGVKNEQFF	TGTGCCAGCAGCCAAGCCGGCGGGGGGGTTAAGAATGAGCAGTTCTTC
once	14	TRBD1	TRBJ2-7	TRBV6-1	CASRRPGQRVEQYF	TGTGCCAGCAGACGACCGGGACAGAGGGTCGAGCAGTACTTC
.	14	.	TRBJ1-6	TRBV28	CASSPNLADSPLHF	TGTGCCAGCAGCCCCAACCTTGCCGATTCACCCCTCCACTTT
.	13	.	TRBJ1-1	TRBV7-9	CASSSAPGAEAFF	TGTGCCAGCAGCTCGGCCCCCGGAGCTGAAGCTTTCTTT
few	13	TRBD2	TRBJ2-7	TRBV15	CATSYAGAYEQYF	TGTGCCACCAGCTATGCGGGGGCCTACGAGCAGTACTTC
.	16	TRBD1	TRBJ1-1	TRBV7-9	CASSPWDRGASAEAFF	TGTGCCAGCAGCCCCTGGGACAGGGGGGCCTCTGCTGAAGCTTTCTTT
.	15	TRBD1	TRBJ2-1	TRBV6-1	CASSERDRGGNEQFF	TGTGCCAGCAGTGAAAGGGACAGGGGTGGCAATGAGCAGTTCTTC
.	13	.	TRBJ2-4	TRBV6-1	CASRDIAKNIQYF	TGTGCCAGCAGAGACATTGCCAAAAACATTCAGTACTTC
.	15	.	TRBJ2-3	TRBV11-3	CASSRGTQFTDTQYF	TGTGCCAGCAGCCGAGGGACCCAATTCACAGATACGCAGTATTTT
.	18	.	TRBJ2-1	TRBV12-5	CASGLVLLDRSEDNEQFF	TGTGCTAGTGGTTTGGTTTTACTCGACAGGTCCGAGGACAATGAGCAGTTCTTC
.	13	.	TRBJ1-1	TRBV30	CAWRSAGGTEAFF	TGTGCCTGGAGGTCAGCGGGGGGGACTGAAGCTTTCTTT
.	15	TRBD1	TRBJ2-1	TRBV6-1	CASSPGTGVRNEQFF	TGTGCCAGCAGTCCGGGGACAGGGGTAAGGAATGAGCAGTTCTTC
.	17	TRBD1	TRBJ2-2	TRBV5-6	CASSLDRRDRVSGELFF	TGTGCCAGCAGCTTGGACCGACGGGACAGGGTCTCCGGGGAGCTGTTTTTT
.	14	.	TRBJ1-1	TRBV6-6	CASSRSGPNTEAFF	TGTGCCAGCAGTAGGTCAGGTCCGAACACTGAAGCTTTCTTT
.	14	.	TRBJ1-1	TRBV19	CASSSGHPGAEAFF	TGTGCCAGTAGTTCGGGACACCCAGGCGCTGAAGCTTTCTTT
.	13	.	TRBJ1-1	TRBV30	CAWSGQLNTEAFF	TGTGCCTGGAGCGGACAGTTGAACACTGAAGCTTTCTTT
few	14	TRBD1	TRBJ2-7	TRBV6-5	CASSRQGAFYEQYF	TGTGCCAGCAGTCGACAGGGGGCATTCTACGAGCAGTACTTC
few	14	.	TRBJ1-1	TRBV6-1	CASSEYGVHPEAFF	TGTGCCAGCAGTGAATACGGGGTCCATCCTGAAGCTTTCTTT
.	13	.	TRBJ2-3	TRBV10-3	CAIRSGVGDTQYF	TGTGCCATCAGATCGGGGGTAGGAGATACGCAGTATTTT
.	15	TRBD1	TRBJ1-2	TRBV19	CASSIRRDRGYGYTF	TGTGCCAGTAGTATTCGCCGGGACAGGGGTTATGGCTACACCTTC
.	17	.	TRBJ1-3	TRBV18	CASSPDTRGVPGNTIYF	TGTGCCAGCTCACCAGACACCCGGGGAGTCCCTGGAAACACCATATATTTT
once	13	.	TRBJ1-3	TRBV7-9	CASRSTAGNTIYF	TGTGCCAGCAGATCGACAGCTGGAAACACCATATATTTT
.	14	.	TRBJ1-1	TRBV18	CASSNLGANTEAFF	TGTGCCAGCTCAAATCTGGGGGCGAACACTGAAGCTTTCTTT
.	18	.	TRBJ2-1	TRBV4-2	CASSPNPGHPSSYNEQFF	TGTGCCAGCAGCCCCAACCCGGGACACCCGAGCTCCTACAATGAGCAGTTCTTC
few	14	.	TRBJ2-1	TRBV5-1	CASNRERGEDEQFF	TGCGCCAGCAACCGCGAGAGAGGGGAGGATGAGCAGTTCTTC
.	17	TRBD2	TRBJ2-1	TRBV9	CTSSVAAGGLTYNEQFF	TGTACCAGCAGCGTAGCGGCGGGGGGGCTTACGTACAATGAGCAGTTCTTC
.	14	TRBD1	TRBJ1-2	TRBV7-2	CASSQGQGAGGYTF	TGTGCCAGCAGTCAAGGACAGGGGGCCGGGGGCTACACCTTC
.	12	.	TRBJ2-5	TRBV6-5	CASSSGKETQYF	TGTGCCAGCAGTTCTGGGAAAGAGACCCAGTACTTC
.	16	TRBD1	TRBJ1-3	TRBV5-4	CASSLETGGPGNTIYF	TGTGCCAGCAGCTTGGAAACAGGGGGACCTGGAAACACCATATATTTT
once	14	.	TRBJ2-2	TRBV7-9	CASSPFPVAGELFF	TGTGCCAGCAGCCCCTTTCCTGTGGCCGGGGAGCTGTTTTTT
.	17	.	TRBJ2-7	TRBV28	CASSPDNVNLGGAGQYF	TGTGCCAGCAGTCCCGACAATGTTAACCTTGGGGGGGCCGGGCAGTACTTC
medium-sized	15	.	TRBJ1-5	TRBV18	CASSPFHGDNQPQHF	TGTGCCAGCTCACCATTTCACGGGGACAATCAGCCCCAGCATTTT
.	13	.	TRBJ2-7	TRBV6-5	CASRPQGFGEQYF	TGTGCCAGCAGACCCCAGGGCTTTGGAGAGCAGTACTTC
.	13	.	TRBJ1-1	TRBV11-2	CASSSDGNTEAFF	TGTGCCAGCAGCTCGGACGGAAACACTGAAGCTTTCTTT
once	14	TRBD1	TRBJ2-5	TRBV19	CASKRTGGGETQYF	TGTGCCAGTAAACGGACAGGGGGCGGGGAGACCCAGTACTTC
.	13	.	TRBJ1-1	TRBV2	CASSVEGSTEAFF	TGTGCCAGCAGTGTAGAGGGGTCCACTGAAGCTTTCTTT
once	15	.	TRBJ2-1	TRBV5-1	CASSLRQIPGNEQFF	TGCGCCAGCAGCTTGAGGCAAATCCCCGGGAATGAGCAGTTCTTC
.	15	.	TRBJ2-1	TRBV2	CASKGPESRVYEQFF	TGTGCCAGCAAGGGCCCTGAGAGCCGAGTCTATGAGCAGTTCTTC
.	11	.	TRBJ1-1	TRBV18	CASSPETEAFF	TGTGCCAGCTCACCGGAGACAGAGGCTTTCTTT
once	14	.	TRBJ1-4	TRBV19	CAASRGLLNEKLFF	TGTGCCGCATCTCGGGGGCTTTTGAATGAAAAACTGTTTTTT
.	14	.	TRBJ1-1	TRBV10-1	CASSESMGNTEAFF	TGCGCCAGCAGTGAGTCGATGGGCAACACTGAAGCTTTCTTT
.	15	.	TRBJ2-1	TRBV6-1	CASSEMVGVRNEQFF	TGTGCCAGCAGTGAGATGGTTGGGGTAAGGAATGAGCAGTTCTTC
.	15	.	TRBJ2-3	TRBV7-2	CASSMDTTSTDTQYF	TGTGCCAGCAGCATGGACACTACGAGCACAGATACGCAGTATTTT